Listed below are T cell receptor beta chains from one sample, sequenced in a study of OX40 agonist ivuxolimab in advanced cancers. Some clones are missing from TCRdb's copy, which holds only in-frame ones; the method was immunoSEQ multiplex PCR. Among some 42,000 clones listed, more than 80% were seen once. Sequenced here: CD4+ or CD8+ T cells sorted from blood, sampled in a trial of the OX40 agonist ivuxolimab. These receptor sequences come from an adult with an advanced solid tumor such as melanoma, head and neck, liver or kidney cancer. Each CDR3 is given with its conserved first and last residue. The order of the fields is D gene, V gene, J gene, clone size, CDR3 protein, CDR3 DNA. D genes are given only for firm matches. Where a row states a size, it is once, few, many or the class of an expanded clone; other rows omit it.

>TRBD2|TRBV30|TRBJ2-2|-
CAWSVSGGITGELFF
TGTGCCTGGAGTGTAAGCGGGGGTATCACCGGGGAGCTGTTTTTT
>TRBD2|TRBV10-3|TRBJ2-1|few
CAINHGLAGGHPEQFF
TGTGCCATCAACCACGGACTAGCGGGAGGGCACCCTGAGCAGTTCTTC
>-|TRBV7-8|TRBJ1-5|-
CASSLDGRQATGPQHF
TGTGCCAGCAGCTTAGATGGGAGACAGGCCACGGGGCCCCAGCATTTT
>TRBD1|TRBV29-1|TRBJ1-1|-
CSVPGQGSTEAFF
TGCAGCGTCCCGGGACAGGGGAGCACTGAAGCTTTCTTT
>TRBD1|TRBV2|TRBJ2-1|-
CASSPRDRGHEQFF
TGTGCCAGCAGTCCCCGGGACAGGGGCCATGAGCAGTTCTTC
>-|TRBV5-1|TRBJ1-4|-
CASSPGTHLSDEKLFF
TGCGCCAGCAGCCCGGGGACCCACCTTTCGGATGAAAAACTGTTTTTT
>TRBD2|TRBV27|TRBJ2-1|-
CASSLLSGLAGVLTPYNEQFF
TGTGCCAGCAGTTTACTCTCCGGACTAGCGGGAGTACTTACTCCCTACAATGAGCAGTTCTTC
>-|TRBV19|TRBJ2-7|-
CASSWTASPTWYEQYF
TGTGCCAGTAGTTGGACAGCTTCCCCTACTTGGTACGAGCAGTACTTC
>-|TRBV6-5|TRBJ2-7|-
CASSPSGGKGEQYF
TGTGCCAGCTCCCCTAGTGGCGGGAAGGGCGAGCAGTACTTC
>-|TRBV4-2|TRBJ1-5|-
CASSLDGTNQPQHF
TGTGCCAGCAGCCTCGACGGAACCAATCAGCCCCAGCATTTT
>-|TRBV30|TRBJ2-1|-
CAWSVGGGHEQFF
TGTGCCTGGAGTGTGGGTGGGGGCCATGAGCAGTTCTTC
>-|TRBV21-1|TRBJ1-4|-
CASEGGETTNEKLFF
TGTGCCAGCGAAGGGGGTGAGACAACTAATGAAAAACTGTTTTTT
>-|TRBV18|TRBJ1-4|once
CASSPTGHMVATNEKLFF
TGTGCCAGCTCACCAACGGGACATATGGTTGCAACTAATGAAAAACTGTTTTTT
>-|TRBV9|TRBJ2-7|-
CASSPGRGPYEQYF
TGTGCCAGCAGCCCCGGAAGGGGTCCCTACGAGCAGTACTTC
>-|TRBV7-3|TRBJ2-3|-
CASSRKQRDTQYF
TGTGCCAGCAGCCGCAAACAGAGAGATACGCAGTATTTT
>-|TRBV29-1|TRBJ1-1|-
CSVGTPTNTEAFF
TGCAGCGTTGGGACACCTACCAACACTGAAGCTTTCTTT
>-|TRBV28|TRBJ1-1|once
CASSTTGTVLWTEAFF
TGTGCCAGCAGCACGACAGGAACGGTACTGTGGACTGAAGCTTTCTTT
>-|TRBV6-6|TRBJ2-1|-
CASSLAQGAYNEQFF
TGTGCCAGCAGCCTAGCGCAGGGGGCCTACAATGAGCAGTTCTTC
>TRBD1|TRBV7-8|TRBJ2-2|-
CASSFDRGGTNTGELFF
TGTGCCAGCAGCTTCGACAGGGGAGGAACGAACACCGGGGAGCTGTTTTTT
>TRBD2|TRBV6-1|TRBJ2-1|few
CASSVGLAGLNEQFF
TGTGCCAGCAGTGTAGGACTAGCGGGGCTCAATGAGCAGTTCTTC
>-|TRBV6-1|TRBJ1-6|-
CASSATGPYNSPLHF
TGTGCCAGCAGTGCCACGGGTCCCTATAATTCACCCCTCCACTTT